This TCR beta chain is drawn from a study of identical twins. Turning to this clonotype: Its antigen is unidentified.

CDR1 is MDHEN, CDR2 SYDVKM, per germline. The ends were cut back, 2 bases at V and 4 bases at J, with 12 bases in the middle. This CDR3 spans 14 amino acids. TCRdb redid the calling of the 5' RACE reads with MiXCR, one entry per CDR3 protein. The data hold about 460,000 distinct CDR3 sequences, with 13% to 15% observed a single time. Findings and limits, study-wide: Models predicted too little out-of-frame TCR alpha sharing in monozygotic twins. These conclusions were based on statistical analysis (cross-sectional, not following the same donors). Cord blood beta clonotypes present at high abundance carried fewer insertions; no such pattern appeared in memory repertoires.

This sample was shared with a second study, whose subject was yellow fever vaccine responses in identical twins. That source reports: The T cell response to vaccination in identical twins was reportedly partly convergent and partly personalized.

The gene calls are TRBV28 and TRBJ2-7; D perhaps matches TRBD1 (5 bases). The clonotype comes from a young woman in good health. Sequences were obtained from CD4+ T cells sorted from blood. The DNA of the CDR3 is TGTGCCAGCAGTTTAGGGGCCGCAAAGTACGAGCAGTACTTC. This translates into CASSLGAAKYEQYF.